A selection of T cell receptor beta chains follows, all from one sample in a study of blood T cells in healthy people across ages. Via MiXCR, TCRdb re-called the 5' RACE reads, giving one row per CDR3 protein. The sample has about 810,000 distinct CDR3 sequences, 30% to 45% seen once; the top ten hold around 13%. Sequenced input: blood. The source of these receptors is a man in his late teens or twenties in good health. The CDR3 runs from the conserved cysteine through the conserved F or W. Fields, in order: D gene, clone size, J gene, V gene, CDR3 DNA, CDR3 protein. The D gene is left open where the match is weak. Size values are once, few and many counts, or a class for expanded clones, and some rows have none.

- - TRBJ1-5 TRBV6-1 TGTGCCAGCAGTGATCCATATAGCAATCAGCCCCAGCATTTT CASSDPYSNQPQHF
- - TRBJ2-3 TRBV10-3 TGTGCCATCAGTGAGTCACCGGATACGCAGTATTTT CAISESPDTQYF
- - TRBJ1-2 TRBV5-5 TGTGCCAGCAGCCCTGGGGTACAGCTCTATGGCTACACCTTC CASSPGVQLYGYTF
- - TRBJ1-2 TRBV10-3 TGTGCCATCAGTGATCACGGGATATATGGCTACACCTTC CAISDHGIYGYTF
TRBD2 - TRBJ2-1 TRBV7-2 TGTGCCAGCAGCCCCCGACTAGCGGGGGCCCACAATGAGCAGTTCTTC CASSPRLAGAHNEQFF
- few TRBJ2-3 TRBV9 TGTGCCAGCAGCGGACCGACAGGGAGGAAGGATACGCAGTATTTT CASSGPTGRKDTQYF
- few TRBJ1-5 TRBV5-1 TGCGCCAGCAGCTTGCATGGGAGGGATCAGCCCCAGCATTTT CASSLHGRDQPQHF
- many TRBJ2-1 TRBV12-3/TRBV12-4 TGTGCCAGCAGATCGGGACGCTCGGATGAGCAGTTCTTC CASRSGRSDEQFF
- - TRBJ1-2 TRBV5-6 TGTGCCAGCACCTTCCTTGGAGGGACCGCTAACTATGGCTACACCTTC CASTFLGGTANYGYTF
TRBD1 - TRBJ1-1 TRBV29-1 TGCAGCGTTGAGTCAGGGGGTACGTGGGTGAACACTGAAGCTTTCTTT CSVESGGTWVNTEAFF
TRBD1 - TRBJ1-2 TRBV5-5 TGTGCCAGCAGCTTGGGGGGGACAGATATTAACTATGGCTACACCTTC CASSLGGTDINYGYTF
TRBD2 - TRBJ2-5 TRBV12-3/TRBV12-4 TGTGCCAGCACCCCGGGAGGAGATCTCAATGAGCAGTACTTC CASTPGGDLNEQYF
TRBD2 - TRBJ2-7 TRBV4-1 TGCGCCAGCAGCCAAGTTAGCGGGGCGGCTAACAATGAGCAGTACTTC CASSQVSGAANNEQYF
- many TRBJ2-5 TRBV6-2/TRBV6-3 TGTGCCAGCAGGCAGACAGAACCTCAAGAGACCCAGTACTTC CASRQTEPQETQYF
- many TRBJ1-2 TRBV12-3/TRBV12-4 TGTGCCAGCATCCTTCGGGGACTGGGGGGCTACACCTTC CASILRGLGGYTF
- many TRBJ2-3 TRBV15 TGTGCCACCAGCCCAAGGGTAGGGACAGATACGCAGTATTTT CATSPRVGTDTQYF
TRBD2 - TRBJ2-1 TRBV5-1 TGCGCCAGCAGCTCGGTAGCGGGGGGGCCAAATGAGCAGTTCTTC CASSSVAGGPNEQFF